The clone carrying this T cell receptor beta chain was detected ten times or more. Template switching created a universal primer site, and the cDNA included unique molecular identifiers. TCRdb processed the 5' RACE reads anew with MiXCR; each CDR3 protein has one entry. The data hold some 590,000 distinct CDR3 sequences, with over 8.5% observed a single time. These data originate in a study of identical twins. The CDR3 has 14 amino acids. Trimming left V 7 bases short and J 2 bases short, with 14 bases between. This sample was shared with a second study, whose subject was yellow fever vaccine responses in identical twins.

The chain carries TRBV12-3 or TRBV12-4 and TRBJ2-5; D remains ambiguous. This TCR was recovered from a woman in her late teens or twenties in good health. Sequenced material: PBMCs. The CDR3 reads CASTPKFQQETQYF. CDR3 coding DNA: TGTGCCAGCACGCCGAAATTCCAACAAGAGACCCAGTACTTC.